These 28 T cell receptor beta chains originate from one sample sequenced in a study of technical replicates of blood from several donors. The table came from immunoSEQ multiplex PCR; TCRdb's copy has only in-frame clones and leaves some out. The sample includes approximately 79,000 clones, about nine tenths of them seen just once. Sequencing input: T cells isolated from PBMCs. The receptors derive from a human donor in good health.

The rearrangement joins TRBV6-5 to TRBJ1-1; D ambiguous. The CDR3 contains 15 residues. The V gene lost 0 bases and the J gene lost 1 base, with 9 bases spanning the gap. Germline values: CDR1 MNHEY, CDR2 SVGAGI. This CDR3 reads CASSYSSTGNTEAFF. The DNA for the CDR3 is TGTGCCAGCAGTTACTCCTCCACCGGGAACACTGAAGCTTTCTTT.

This clone was observed a single time. The genes are TRBV2 and TRBJ2-5; possible D gene TRBD2, 6 bases. The ends were cut back, 8 bases at V and 5 bases at J, with 15 bases in the middle. Germline CDR1 is SNHLY and CDR2 is FYNNEI. This CDR3 spans 13 amino acids. CDR3: CASGRLASETQYF. CDR3 nucleotide sequence: TGTGCCAGCGGGCGTCTAGCGAGTGAGACCCAGTACTTC. Complete variable domain (other parts from reference TRBV2 and TRBJ2-5): EPEVTQTPSHQVTQMGQEVILRCVPISNHLYFYWYRQILGQKVEFLVSFYNNEISEKSEIFDDQFSVERPDGSNFTLKIRSTKLEDSAMYFCASGRLASETQYFGPGTRLLVL.

The chain couples TRBV18 to TRBJ2-7, with TRBD2 identical over 10 bases. The CDR3 has 15 residues. Germline values: CDR1 KGHSH, CDR2 LQKENI. The V and J ends lost 6 bases and 2 bases, in that order; junction bases with no gene match: 7. The CDR3 loop reads CASSHGLADTYEQYF. CDR3 DNA sequence: TGTGCCAGCTCTCACGGACTAGCGGATACCTACGAGCAGTACTTC. Together with reference TRBV18 and TRBJ2-7, the CDR3 gives the full variable domain: NAGVMQNPRHLVRRRGQEARLRCSPMKGHSHVYWYRQLPEEGLKFMVYLQKENIIDESGMPKERFSAEFPKEGPSILRIQQVVRGDSAAYFCASSHGLADTYEQYFGPGTRLTVT.

This clone has more than one count but fewer than ten. The chain has TRBV7-3 and TRBJ1-1, with D possibly matching TRBD1 (5 bases). Germline V gene data show CDR1 as SGHTA and CDR2 as FQGTGA. The V end lost 7 bases, the J end lost 4 bases, and 16 bases lay between the germline ends. The CDR3 extends over 14 amino acids. The CDR3 here is CASTLMGGSTEAFF. As DNA, the CDR3 is TGTGCCAGCACCCTCATGGGGGGTAGCACTGAAGCTTTCTTT.

The chain has TRBV4-3 and TRBJ2-1; 9 bases map to TRBD1. Trimming at V came to 0 bases and at J to 6 bases, leaving 9 bases not matched to a gene. CDR3 size: 17 residues. The germline V gene encodes CDR1 LGHNA and CDR2 YSLEER. The CDR3 sequence is CASSQDLPGQGSNEQFF. DNA for the CDR3: TGCGCCAGCAGCCAAGATTTACCGGGACAGGGAAGCAATGAGCAGTTCTTC.

This CDR3 reads CASSFLSQPQHF. DNA for the CDR3: TGTGCCAGCAGCTTTCTGTCTCAGCCCCAGCATTTT. This chain uses TRBV13 with TRBJ1-5; no definite D call. V lost 3 bases and J 6 bases, leaving 6 bases between the germline ends. This CDR3 is built from 12 residues. Germline V lookup: CDR1 PRHDT, CDR2 FYEKMQ (reference sequence). Supplemented by reference TRBV13 and TRBJ1-5, the full variable domain reads AAGVIQSPRHLIKEKRETATLKCYPIPRHDTVYWYQQGPGQDPQFLISFYEKMQSDKGSIPDRFSAQQFSDYHSELNMSSLELGDSALYFCASSFLSQPQHFGDGTRLSIL.

V is TRBV4-1 and J is TRBJ2-1, with TRBD2 identical over 11 bases. CDR1 and CDR2 from the germline V gene are MGHRA and YSYEKL. V dropped 4 bases and J dropped 3; count of bases not matched to a gene: 8. This CDR3 comprises 17 residues. CDR3 sequence (DNA): TGCGCCAGCAGCCGATCCCTAGCGGGAGGCATCTACAATGAGCAGTTCTTC. Residues: CASSRSLAGGIYNEQFF.

The V gene is TRBV6-1, the J gene TRBJ2-1; the D is unclear. The CDR3 runs to 15 residues. The V and J ends lost 0 bases and 8 bases respectively, with 14 bases between them. Germline CDR1 is MNHNS and CDR2 is SASEGT. CDR3 loop: CASSEAALVWHEQFF. CDR3 sequence (DNA): TGTGCCAGCAGTGAAGCAGCCCTAGTATGGCATGAGCAGTTCTTC.

The CDR3 bases are TGTGCCAGTAGTATAGCCTCCGGGACGGGACTTTCCTACGAGCAGTACTTC. It translates to CASSIASGTGLSYEQYF. This sequence joins TRBV19 and TRBJ2-7; D might be TRBD2 (6 bases). This CDR3 comprises 17 residues. From germline, CDR1 is LNHDA and CDR2 SQIVND (reference sequence). Trimming stripped 1 base from V and 1 base from J, with 17 bases between.

Here the CDR3 DNA reads TGTGCCAGCAGTTTATCTGATTTCAGGGGCACTGAAGCTTTCTTT. Protein: CASSLSDFRGTEAFF. The chain links TRBV28 to TRBJ1-1; D perhaps matches TRBD1 (6 bases). Germline V gene data show CDR1 as MDHEN and CDR2 as SYDVKM. This CDR3 is 15 amino acids long. Deletions cut 1 base from V and 4 bases from J, with 13 bases between. Variable domain in full (rest from reference TRBV28 and TRBJ1-1): DVKVTQSSRYLVKRTGEKVFLECVQDMDHENMFWYRQDPGLGLRLIYFSYDVKMKEKGDIPEGYSVSREKKERFSLILESASTNQTSMYLCASSLSDFRGTEAFFGQGTRLTVV.

J is TRBJ2-2 and V is TRBV7-9; tentatively, D is TRBD1 (7 bases). Germline V lookup: CDR1 SEHNR, CDR2 FQNEAQ (reference sequence). The germline V and J ends were trimmed by 5 bases and 5 bases, with 15 bases remaining between them. CDR3 size: 15 residues. The CDR3: CASSPYRGGTGELFF. The CDR3, as DNA: TGTGCCAGCAGCCCGTACAGGGGAGGTACCGGGGAGCTGTTTTTT.

The CDR3 loop reads CASSRPRQAFGEQYF. The CDR3 DNA reads as TGTGCCAGCAGTCGCCCCAGACAGGCATTTGGCGAGCAGTACTTC. The chain has TRBV6-1 and TRBJ2-7; weak D call: TRBD1 (6 bases). CDR1 MNHNS and CDR2 SASEGT come from the germline V gene. The CDR3 is 15 residues long. V was pared by 5 bases and J by 6 bases, with 20 bases between.

The V call is TRBV4-3, the J call TRBJ2-1; 13 positions match TRBD2. V lost 3 bases, J lost 7 bases, and 6 bases stayed unmatched. Germline CDR1 LGHNA, CDR2 YSLEER. This CDR3 is built from 16 residues. CDR3 in amino acids: CASSQRTSGSLNEQFF. The CDR3 region has the DNA TGCGCCAGCAGCCAGCGGACTAGCGGGAGTCTGAATGAGCAGTTCTTC.

This clone was found once. This sequence joins TRBV5-1 and TRBJ1-1; weak D call: TRBD1 (5 bases). CDR1 is SGHRS and CDR2 is YFSETQ in the germline V gene. Trimming took off 5 bases at V and 1 base at J, with 12 bases between the two ends. The CDR3 covers 14 residues. Written as DNA, the CDR3 is TGCGCCAGCAGACTTCAGGGTTCGAACACTGAAGCTTTCTTT. Translating gives CASRLQGSNTEAFF.

The V and J genes are TRBV7-9 and TRBJ1-1; 9 nucleotides match TRBD1. The CDR3 is 14 residues long. V shed 3 bases and J 3 bases; nucleotides not matched to a gene: 2. CDR1 SEHNR and CDR2 FQNEAQ come from the germline V gene (reference sequence). The CDR3 spells CASSLTGGDTEAFF. Here the CDR3 DNA reads TGTGCCAGCAGCTTGACAGGGGGGGACACTGAAGCTTTCTTT.

The CDR3 protein is CASSLEQGRNTEAFF. The CDR3 DNA reads as TGTGCCAGCAGCCTCGAACAGGGGCGGAACACTGAAGCTTTCTTT. This chain uses TRBV12-1 with TRBJ1-1; TRBD1 is taken as the D call from the table, unchecked against the DNA. TRBV12-1 is described as a pseudogene. This CDR3 region has 15 residues.

This chain connects TRBV19 to TRBJ2-7; TRBD2 aligns across 8 bases. J was trimmed by 3 bases and V by 10 bases; bases with no gene match: 8. Germline V lookup: CDR1 LNHDA, CDR2 SQIVND (reference sequence). This CDR3 region has 13 residues. The CDR3 is CATSPGTSYEQYF. CDR3 DNA: TGTGCCACCTCACCCGGGACTAGCTACGAGCAGTACTTC.

The chain is built from TRBV7-7 and TRBJ2-7, with TRBD2 as a possible D gene (6 bases). V lost 1 base, J lost 3 bases, and 10 bases lay in between. The CDR3 runs to 14 residues. CDR1 and CDR2 (germline): SSHAT, FNYEAQ (reference sequence). This CDR3 is CASSLGQGGYEQYF. The CDR3 DNA reads TGTGCCAGCAGCTTAGGCCAGGGAGGCTACGAGCAGTACTTC.

The chain recombines TRBV2 with TRBJ1-2, with 10 bases matching TRBD1. The CDR3 consists of 17 residues. The V segment lost 1 base and the J segment 1 base; nucleotides outside the gene matches: 6. The germline gives CDR1 SNHLY, CDR2 FYNNEI. The CDR3 DNA sequence: TGTGCCAGCAGTGAAGATATGGGACAGGGGATTAACTATGGCTACACCTTC. Translation gives CASSEDMGQGINYGYTF.

This chain links TRBV4-1 with TRBJ2-2; D is undetermined. Between the trimmed V and J ends, which lost 2 bases and 6 bases, there was a span of 4 bases. The CDR3 length is 12 residues. CDR1 is MGHRA, CDR2 YSYEKL, per germline. The DNA for the CDR3 is TGCGCCAGCAGCCAATCTCCCGGGGAGCTGTTTTTT. This gives the protein CASSQSPGELFF.

The chain employs TRBV11-3 and TRBJ2-7, with a weak D call TRBD1 (5 bases). The CDR3 contains 14 residues. The V gene's germline CDR1 is SGHNT and CDR2 YENEEA. Trimming took off 0 bases at V and 2 bases at J, with 8 bases between the two ends. CDR3 in DNA: TGTGCCAGCAGCTTAGATTCAGGGCCCTACGAGCAGTACTTC. Its protein is CASSLDSGPYEQYF.

This chain joins TRBV28 and TRBJ1-2, with TRBD1 identical over 7 bases. This CDR3 has 15 amino acids. J gave up 8 bases and V 4 bases, and 13 bases lay outside the gene matches. Germline V gene lookup returns CDR1 MDHEN and CDR2 SYDVKM. Here the CDR3 reads CASSSDRAPSMGYTF. The CDR3 DNA reads as TGTGCCAGCAGTTCCGACAGGGCCCCATCCATGGGCTACACCTTC.

This clone showed up just once. The chain recombines TRBV11-3 with TRBJ2-7, with TRBD2 matching 10 bases. CDR1 is SGHNT, CDR2 YENEEA, per germline. CDR3 size: 18 residues. Unmatched junction bases numbered 9, after V lost 0 bases and J lost 1 base. This chain's CDR3 is CASSLDRSSGRPSYEQYF. As DNA, the CDR3 is TGTGCCAGCAGCTTAGATCGGAGTAGCGGGAGGCCTTCCTACGAGCAGTACTTC.

This clone has only one observation. The chain is built from TRBV4-1 and TRBJ2-7; D is perhaps TRBD2 (5 bases). This CDR3 region has 12 residues. Trimming stripped 3 bases from V and 6 bases from J, with 9 bases between. Looked up from germline, CDR1 is MGHRA and CDR2 is YSYEKL. The CDR3 DNA reads as TGCGCCAGCAGCCACCCGGGGAGCGAGCAGTACTTC. Its protein is CASSHPGSEQYF.

The chain recombines TRBV4-3 with TRBJ2-1, with a weak D call TRBD2 (5 bases). CDR3 length: 17 amino acids. The ends were cut back, 0 bases at V and 5 bases at J, with 17 bases in the middle. Germline assignment: CDR1 LGHNA and CDR2 YSLEER. DNA of the CDR3: TGCGCCAGCAGCCAAGAAATGAGCGGTTCCCCCCACAATGAGCAGTTCTTC. Translating gives CASSQEMSGSPHNEQFF.

The chain links TRBV7-6 to TRBJ1-1; 8 bases match TRBD1. The germline V gene has CDR1 SGHVS and CDR2 FNYEAQ. V was clipped by 8 bases and J by 4 bases; unmatched bases: 12. The CDR3 runs 15 residues. For the CDR3, the DNA is TGTGCCAGCTCCGAGACAGGGGAGGAAGGCACTGAAGCTTTCTTT. Residues: CASSETGEEGTEAFF.

The chain is built from TRBV19 and TRBJ2-3, with 14 positions matching TRBD2. There are 17 residues in the CDR3. Germline assignment: CDR1 LNHDA and CDR2 SQIVND (reference sequence). V was pared by 3 bases and J by 2 bases, with 4 bases of the junction left unmatched. CDR3 region: CASSIRTSGRTTDTQYF. The CDR3 coding sequence is TGTGCCAGTAGTATCCGGACTAGCGGGAGGACCACAGATACGCAGTATTTT.

V gene TRBV27 combines with J gene TRBJ2-1, with D hard to call. V lost 7 bases, J lost 9 bases, and 19 bases lay in between. This CDR3 has 14 residues. The germline gives CDR1 MNHEY, CDR2 SMNVEV (reference sequence). The CDR3 spells CASTSLGGLGEQFF. DNA for the CDR3: TGTGCCAGCACCTCGCTCGGCGGTTTGGGTGAGCAGTTCTTC.